This is a list of T cell receptor beta chains from one sample in a study of cytotoxic CD8 clonotypes in ibrutinib-treated CLL. Generated by immunoSEQ multiplex PCR, the TCRdb table keeps only in-frame clones and is missing some. This sample carries over 100,000 clones, 80% to 90% of them seen once, and the ten largest clones take roughly 2%. The sequencing here drew on PBMCs, taken after 24 months of ibrutinib treatment. The receptors derive from a human donor with chronic lymphocytic leukemia. The CDR3 runs from the conserved cysteine through the conserved F or W. The D gene is left open where the match is weak. Clone size is shown for a subset of rows, as once, few, many or a class of expanded clone.

V gene	clone size	D gene	J gene	CDR3 DNA	CDR3 protein
TRBV4-1	-	-	TRBJ1-5	TGCGCCAGCAGCCAAGGACAGAGTAGCAATCAGCCCCAGCATTTT	CASSQGQSSNQPQHF
TRBV28	-	-	TRBJ2-3	TGTGCCAGCAGTTTATTCGGTGGGGGTAAAAATACGCAGTATTTT	CASSLFGGGKNTQYF
TRBV10-3	few	TRBD1	TRBJ2-2	TGTGCCATCAGCCGGGACAGGGACACCGGGGAGCTGTTTTTT	CAISRDRDTGELFF
TRBV4-2	-	-	TRBJ2-7	TGTGCCAGCAGCCAAGATCTCGGGGCGACCTACGAGCAGTACTTC	CASSQDLGATYEQYF
TRBV14	-	-	TRBJ2-7	TGTGCCAGCCGGGGGGCAGATTACGAGCAGTACTTC	CASRGADYEQYF
TRBV11-2	-	TRBD1	TRBJ1-1	TGTGCCAGCAGCTCCGGAGGACAGGGGTTTAGCACTGAAGCTTTCTTT	CASSSGGQGFSTEAFF
TRBV29-1	-	TRBD1	TRBJ2-4	TGCAGCGTTGAAGACCCTGGACAGGGGTTCTATGGTTCGATAAACATTCAGTACTTC	CSVEDPGQGFYGSINIQYF
TRBV5-1	-	-	TRBJ1-4	TGCGCCAGCAGGACAGGATTTGGTGAAAAACTGTTTTTT	CASRTGFGEKLFF
TRBV7-2	-	-	TRBJ1-1	TGTGCCAGCAGCTTAGTCCAGAGGAACACTGAAGCTTTCTTT	CASSLVQRNTEAFF
TRBV7-9	few	-	TRBJ2-1	TGTGCCAGCAGCCCCCAAAGGGGGGGTTGGAGTAATGAGCAGTTCTTC	CASSPQRGGWSNEQFF
TRBV7-9	-	-	TRBJ2-5	TGTGCCAGCAGCCGACGGGACCCAAGAGGAGAGACCCAGTACTTC	CASSRRDPRGETQYF
TRBV5-4	-	TRBD1	TRBJ1-2	TGTGCCAGCAGCATAGGACAGGGGGCGTATGGCTACACCTTC	CASSIGQGAYGYTF
TRBV10-3	-	-	TRBJ1-3	TGTGCCATCAGTGATAACAGATACTCTGGAAACACCATATATTTT	CAISDNRYSGNTIYF
TRBV9	-	TRBD1	TRBJ2-5	TGTGCCAGCAGCCTACGAGCGACTACAGGGGGCGGGGAGACCCAGTACTTC	CASSLRATTGGGETQYF
TRBV5-4	once	-	TRBJ2-2	TGTGCCAGCAGCTTGAATCGGGGGAACACCGGGGAGCTGTTTTTT	CASSLNRGNTGELFF
TRBV7-3	-	TRBD1	TRBJ1-6	TGTGCCAGCAGCAGCCCTAGGGACAGGTGGCAGATGAATTCACCCCTCCACTTT	CASSSPRDRWQMNSPLHF
TRBV25-1	-	TRBD2	TRBJ2-1	TGTGCCAGCAGTGAATCCATAGCGGGTGGGGTCAATGAGCAGTTCTTC	CASSESIAGGVNEQFF
TRBV28	many	TRBD1	TRBJ1-6	TGTGCCAGCAGTTTAGGACCTCAGACAGGGGGGGCTAATTCACCCCTCCACTTT	CASSLGPQTGGANSPLHF